This TCR beta chain originates from a study of response to subunit inactivated influenza vaccine. TCRdb recomputed calls from the RT-PCR reads with MiXCR, one row per CDR3 protein. Seen here are about 650,000 distinct CDR3 sequences, 15% to 18% observed once, and the top ten hold roughly 10%. Overall study findings and caveats: Every seasonal influenza vaccination brings in few new T cells, the authors suggested.

This clonotype was found a few times. Its antigen is still unknown. The CDR3 covers 18 residues. The V gene lost 6 bases and the J gene lost 0 bases, with 20 bases spanning the gap. CDR1 and CDR2 (germline): LNHDA, SQIVND (reference sequence). This chain joins TRBV19 and TRBJ2-2, with D unresolved. The sequence was collected from a man aged 45-60 years who received an inactivated influenza vaccine. The sequenced sample was PBMCs from blood, obtained about 11 days after vaccination. The CDR3 DNA is TGTGCCAGTAGGAGCCTGAGGATGGCTATTACGAACACCGGGGAGCTGTTTTTT. Encoded protein: CASRSLRMAITNTGELFF.